These T cell receptor beta chains were read from a single sample in a study of OX40 agonist ivuxolimab in advanced cancers. Only in-frame clones appear in the TCRdb table, and some are missing; sequencing was by immunoSEQ multiplex PCR. Here the sample spans about 80,000 clones, 80% to 90% being singletons. The sample consisted of CD4+ or CD8+ T cells sorted from blood, taken in a trial of the OX40 agonist ivuxolimab. The receptors originated from an adult with an advanced solid tumor such as melanoma, head and neck, liver or kidney cancer. Each CDR3 is given with its conserved first and last residue. D genes are given only for firm matches. Expanded clones get a size class; other rows say once, few or many, or leave the size out.

V	size	D	J	DNA	CDR3
TRBV5-1	once	TRBD1	TRBJ2-1	TGCGCCACCTCCAAAGGACAGGGAAACTACAATGAGCAGTTCTTC	CATSKGQGNYNEQFF
TRBV2	-	TRBD1	TRBJ2-7	TGTGCCAGCAGTGATTGGCAGGGGGCCTACGAGCAGTACTTC	CASSDWQGAYEQYF
TRBV2	-	-	TRBJ1-1	TGTGCCAGCCTGTCTTACGGGGGGTTTAAGGGCACTGAAGCTTTCTTT	CASLSYGGFKGTEAFF
TRBV4-3	-	TRBD1	TRBJ1-4	TGCGCCAGCAGCCGAGGACAGGGGAAACTGTTTTTT	CASSRGQGKLFF
TRBV19	-	-	TRBJ2-7	TGTGCCAGTAGTATTGCAGGGTACGAGCAGTACTTC	CASSIAGYEQYF
TRBV4-1	-	-	TRBJ1-1	TGCGCCAGCAGCCGGGGGGGGGAAGTGACTTTCTTT	CASSRGGEVTFF
TRBV6-6	-	-	TRBJ1-2	TGTGCCAGCAGCGGGAGGAACTATGGCTACACCTTC	CASSGRNYGYTF
TRBV7-9	-	TRBD1	TRBJ2-1	TGTGCCAGCACCATACAGGGGAATCCTTTAATGAGAAACAATGAGCAGTTCTTC	CASTIQGNPLMRNNEQFF
TRBV29-1	-	TRBD2	TRBJ2-1	TGCAGCGTTGGGGAGGTTGGGCTAGCGGGCTCCGAGCAGTTCTTC	CSVGEVGLAGSEQFF
TRBV11-3	-	-	TRBJ2-3	TGTGCCAGCAGCCCTACGGCTAGCACAGATACGCAGTATTTT	CASSPTASTDTQYF
TRBV23-1	-	-	TRBJ1-5	TGCGCCAGCAGTCAACGCCTGGGGGCCCCTAGCAATCAGCCCCAGCATTTT	CASSQRLGAPSNQPQHF
TRBV7-6	few	-	TRBJ2-7	TGTGCCAGCAGCTTAGCGGGGAGCGAGCAGTACTTC	CASSLAGSEQYF
TRBV5-4	-	TRBD2	TRBJ2-4	TGTGCCAGCAGCCAAGATGGGACTAGCGGAGACAAAAACATTCAGTACTTC	CASSQDGTSGDKNIQYF
TRBV6-5	-	TRBD1	TRBJ1-1	TGTGCCAGCATTAAAACAGGGGGACGGGATGAAGCTTTCTTT	CASIKTGGRDEAFF
TRBV5-4	-	-	TRBJ1-2	TGTGCCAGCAGCGCGGACCAGACAGATCGACACACCTTC	CASSADQTDRHTF
TRBV18	-	-	TRBJ1-2	TGTGCCAGCTCACCGAGTCAGGGCCTCTATGGCTACACCTTC	CASSPSQGLYGYTF
TRBV2	-	-	TRBJ1-2	TGTGCCAGCAGTACCCGGGACAAAATTAACTATGGCTACACCTTC	CASSTRDKINYGYTF
TRBV5-1	-	TRBD1	TRBJ2-7	TGCGCCAGCAGCCCCAGGACAGGGACTTACGAGCAGTACTTC	CASSPRTGTYEQYF
TRBV6-5	-	-	TRBJ1-5	TGTGCCAGCAGTCCAGGGATCAATCAGCCCCAGCATTTT	CASSPGINQPQHF
TRBV7-2	once	-	TRBJ1-1	TGTGCCAGCAGCTTAACAGGGTATAGTGAAGCTTTCTTT	CASSLTGYSEAFF
TRBV27	-	TRBD2	TRBJ2-1	TGTGCCAGCTCTGGACTAGCGTACAATGAGCAGTTCTTC	CASSGLAYNEQFF
TRBV7-9	-	TRBD1	TRBJ1-1	TGTGCCAGCAAGCAGGGACAGACTGAAGCTTTCTTT	CASKQGQTEAFF
TRBV4-3	few	TRBD2	TRBJ2-1	TGCGCCAGCAGCCAAGAAGGGACTAGAAGCCATGAGCAGTTCTTC	CASSQEGTRSHEQFF
TRBV19	-	-	TRBJ2-3	TGTGCCAGTAGTATAGGGCAGGCGGAGGGCACAGATACGCAGTATTTT	CASSIGQAEGTDTQYF
TRBV4-3	-	-	TRBJ2-7	TGCGCCAGCAGCCCTGTTGGCAGCTCCTACGAGCAGTACTTC	CASSPVGSSYEQYF
TRBV7-6	-	-	TRBJ1-3	TGTGCCAGCAGCCTCAGAAAACAGGGAAACACCATATATTTT	CASSLRKQGNTIYF
TRBV19	-	-	TRBJ2-7	TGTGCCAGTAGTATAGTGGGAGTCCTTAACGAGCAGTACTTC	CASSIVGVLNEQYF
TRBV5-1	-	TRBD1	TRBJ1-5	TGCGCCAGCAGCTTCCAGGGGGATCAGCCCCAGCATTTT	CASSFQGDQPQHF
TRBV5-4	-	-	TRBJ2-3	TGTGCCAGCAGCCGGATGGGGTCGCGCACAGATACGCAGTATTTT	CASSRMGSRTDTQYF
TRBV18	once	-	TRBJ1-1	TGTGCCAGCTCAGGAGGGGCAGCGAACACTGAAGCTTTCTTT	CASSGGAANTEAFF
TRBV6-5	-	-	TRBJ2-1	TGTGCCAGCAGTTACTCGGGGGGAAGTGAGCAGTTCTTC	CASSYSGGSEQFF
TRBV30	-	TRBD1	TRBJ1-1	TGTGCCTGGATCTGGGGCAGGGGGCGTAATGAAGCTTTCTTT	CAWIWGRGRNEAFF
TRBV5-1	-	TRBD2	TRBJ2-5	TGCGCCAGCAGCTTGGAAGGGAGGGACGTGCACCGAGAGACCCAGTACTTC	CASSLEGRDVHRETQYF
TRBV28	-	-	TRBJ1-2	TGTGCCAGCAGCCTCACAGGCTATGGCTACACCTTC	CASSLTGYGYTF
TRBV28	-	-	TRBJ2-1	TGTGCCAGCAGCCCGGACAGAGGCTCCTACAATGAGCAGTTCTTC	CASSPDRGSYNEQFF
TRBV28	few	-	TRBJ2-5	TGTGCCAGCAGTTTAGAGACGGTCCAAGAGACCCAGTACTTC	CASSLETVQETQYF
TRBV7-9	-	-	TRBJ1-2	TGTGCCAGCATAGGCAGCAACTATGGCTACACCTTC	CASIGSNYGYTF
TRBV28	-	TRBD1	TRBJ2-1	TGTGCCAGCCGTGAAGGACAGGAATGGTACAATGAGCAGTTCTTC	CASREGQEWYNEQFF
TRBV29-1	-	-	TRBJ1-3	TGCAGCGTTGCCGGTCTTGGAAACACCATATATTTT	CSVAGLGNTIYF
TRBV5-4	-	-	TRBJ2-3	TGTGCCAGCAGCTTGCCCGGAAAGTCTAGCACAGATACGCAGTATTTT	CASSLPGKSSTDTQYF
TRBV29-1	-	-	TRBJ2-7	TGCAGCGTTGGCCAGGTCACCTACGAGCAGTACTTC	CSVGQVTYEQYF
TRBV27	-	TRBD2	TRBJ2-7	TGTGCCAGCAGTGGACCCGGGACTAGCGGGAGGATCTCCTACGAGCAGTACTTC	CASSGPGTSGRISYEQYF
TRBV5-1	once	-	TRBJ1-4	TGCGCCAGCAGCCCAGATGGAACAACTAATGAAAAACTGTTTTTT	CASSPDGTTNEKLFF
TRBV7-2	-	TRBD1	TRBJ2-7	TGTGCCAGCAGCCGCTTTCAGGGGGTTAGCTCCTACGAGCAGTACTTC	CASSRFQGVSSYEQYF
TRBV5-1	-	-	TRBJ2-3	TGCGCCAGCAGCTTGGGGGGTCCAGATACGCAGTATTTT	CASSLGGPDTQYF
TRBV19	few	-	TRBJ1-5	TGTGCCAGTAGTATGGGACGCCCTTATAGCAATCAGCCCCAGCATTTT	CASSMGRPYSNQPQHF
TRBV15	-	TRBD2	TRBJ2-1	TGTGCCACCAGCAGAGGTAGCGGGGTGGGGGGTGAGCAGTTCTTC	CATSRGSGVGGEQFF